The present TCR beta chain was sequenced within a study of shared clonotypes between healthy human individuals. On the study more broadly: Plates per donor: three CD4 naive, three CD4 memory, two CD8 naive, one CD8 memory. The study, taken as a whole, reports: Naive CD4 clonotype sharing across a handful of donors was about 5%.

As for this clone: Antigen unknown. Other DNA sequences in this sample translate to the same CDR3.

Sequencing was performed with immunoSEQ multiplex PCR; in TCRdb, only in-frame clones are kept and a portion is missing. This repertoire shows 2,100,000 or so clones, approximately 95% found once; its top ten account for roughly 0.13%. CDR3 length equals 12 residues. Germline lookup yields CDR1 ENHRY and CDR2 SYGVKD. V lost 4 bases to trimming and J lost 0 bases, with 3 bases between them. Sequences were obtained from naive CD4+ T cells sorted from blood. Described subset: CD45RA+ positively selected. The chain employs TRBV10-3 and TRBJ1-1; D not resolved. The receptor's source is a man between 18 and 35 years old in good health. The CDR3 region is CAISALNTEAFF. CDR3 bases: TGTGCCATCAGTGCTCTGAACACTGAAGCTTTCTTT.